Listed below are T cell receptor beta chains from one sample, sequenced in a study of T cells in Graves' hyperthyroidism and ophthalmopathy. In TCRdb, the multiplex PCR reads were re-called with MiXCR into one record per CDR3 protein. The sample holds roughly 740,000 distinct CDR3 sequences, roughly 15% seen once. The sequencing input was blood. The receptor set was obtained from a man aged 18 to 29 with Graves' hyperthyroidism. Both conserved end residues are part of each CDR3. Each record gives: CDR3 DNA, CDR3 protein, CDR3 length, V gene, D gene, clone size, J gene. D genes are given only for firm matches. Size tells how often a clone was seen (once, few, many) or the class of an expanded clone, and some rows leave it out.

cdr3_nt: TGTGCCACCAGCAGAGGGTCCAAAAACATTCAGTACTTC
cdr3_aa: CATSRGSKNIQYF
cdr3_length: 13
v_call: TRBV15
d_call: .
clone_size: few
j_call: TRBJ2-4

cdr3_nt: TGTGCCAGCAGCCCCCAGGGTTGGGCAGATACGCAGTATTTT
cdr3_aa: CASSPQGWADTQYF
cdr3_length: 14
v_call: TRBV7-6
d_call: .
clone_size: many
j_call: TRBJ2-3

cdr3_nt: TGTGCCAGCAGTCCAATCAACAGGGGTGGAGAAAAACTGTTTTTT
cdr3_aa: CASSPINRGGEKLFF
cdr3_length: 15
v_call: TRBV28
d_call: TRBD1
clone_size: many
j_call: TRBJ1-4

cdr3_nt: TGTGCCAGCAGCTTGGATCTAAGTGGCAATGAGCAGTTCTTC
cdr3_aa: CASSLDLSGNEQFF
cdr3_length: 14
v_call: TRBV5-6
d_call: .
clone_size: few
j_call: TRBJ2-1

cdr3_nt: TGTGCCAGCAGTTTAGGGTCGTGGGAGAGGACTGAAGCTTTCTTT
cdr3_aa: CASSLGSWERTEAFF
cdr3_length: 15
v_call: TRBV12-3/TRBV12-4
d_call: .
clone_size: many
j_call: TRBJ1-1

cdr3_nt: TGCAGTGCTACCGAGACGGGAGGCAGATCCTACGAGCAGTACTTC
cdr3_aa: CSATETGGRSYEQYF
cdr3_length: 15
v_call: TRBV20-1
d_call: TRBD2
clone_size: few
j_call: TRBJ2-7

cdr3_nt: TGTGCCAGCAGCCCAATGCCTAGCGGTCCTAGCACAGATACGCAGTATTTT
cdr3_aa: CASSPMPSGPSTDTQYF
cdr3_length: 17
v_call: TRBV7-8
d_call: TRBD2
clone_size: few
j_call: TRBJ2-3

cdr3_nt: TGTGCCAGCAGCCAAGATACACAGGCCAAAAACATTCAGTACTTC
cdr3_aa: CASSQDTQAKNIQYF
cdr3_length: 15
v_call: TRBV3-1
d_call: .
clone_size: .
j_call: TRBJ2-4

cdr3_nt: TGTGCCACCCTGCTTGGGGGGTCCTACAATGAGCAGTTCTTC
cdr3_aa: CATLLGGSYNEQFF
cdr3_length: 14
v_call: TRBV10-3
d_call: .
clone_size: .
j_call: TRBJ2-1

cdr3_nt: TGCAGTGCGCTTTCGGGATTTGGTGAATACGAGCAGTACTTC
cdr3_aa: CSALSGFGEYEQYF
cdr3_length: 14
v_call: TRBV20-1
d_call: .
clone_size: .
j_call: TRBJ2-7

cdr3_nt: TGTGCCAGCCGGGACCCACGGGGGACCCCGATGAACACTGAAGCTTTCTTT
cdr3_aa: CASRDPRGTPMNTEAFF
cdr3_length: 17
v_call: TRBV2
d_call: .
clone_size: many
j_call: TRBJ1-1

cdr3_nt: TGTGCCAGCAGCACCCGACAGGGGAGTGAAGCTTTCTTT
cdr3_aa: CASSTRQGSEAFF
cdr3_length: 13
v_call: TRBV9
d_call: TRBD1
clone_size: .
j_call: TRBJ1-1

cdr3_nt: TGTGCCAGCAAAGGAGGGGGGACAGATTCCTACGAGCAGTACTTC
cdr3_aa: CASKGGGTDSYEQYF
cdr3_length: 15
v_call: TRBV6-4
d_call: .
clone_size: few
j_call: TRBJ2-7

cdr3_nt: TGTGCCACCTACCAAAGGACAGGCGATAATGAGCAGTTCTTC
cdr3_aa: CATYQRTGDNEQFF
cdr3_length: 14
v_call: TRBV6-2/TRBV6-3
d_call: TRBD1
clone_size: few
j_call: TRBJ2-1

cdr3_nt: TGTGCCAGCAGTTATCCAACCTCGTACGAGCAGTACTTC
cdr3_aa: CASSYPTSYEQYF
cdr3_length: 13
v_call: TRBV6-2/TRBV6-3
d_call: .
clone_size: few
j_call: TRBJ2-7

cdr3_nt: TGTGCCAGCAGCCTCGGACAGGGAGTAGATACGCAGTATTTT
cdr3_aa: CASSLGQGVDTQYF
cdr3_length: 14
v_call: TRBV2
d_call: TRBD1
clone_size: many
j_call: TRBJ2-3

cdr3_nt: TGTGCCTGGAGTGTTGGAGGTCACGCCTACGAGCAGTACTTC
cdr3_aa: CAWSVGGHAYEQYF
cdr3_length: 14
v_call: TRBV30
d_call: .
clone_size: many
j_call: TRBJ2-7

cdr3_nt: TGTGCCTGGAGTCCCGACAGCTACGAGCAGTACTTC
cdr3_aa: CAWSPDSYEQYF
cdr3_length: 12
v_call: TRBV30
d_call: .
clone_size: many
j_call: TRBJ2-7

cdr3_nt: TGTGCCAGCAGTTTAGAAACAGGGGGCCATTTGGGCGAAAAACTGTTTTTT
cdr3_aa: CASSLETGGHLGEKLFF
cdr3_length: 17
v_call: TRBV12-3/TRBV12-4
d_call: TRBD1
clone_size: few
j_call: TRBJ1-4

cdr3_nt: TGTGCCAGCATTGGCCTCACAGATACGCAGTATTTT
cdr3_aa: CASIGLTDTQYF
cdr3_length: 12
v_call: TRBV28
d_call: .
clone_size: many
j_call: TRBJ2-3

cdr3_nt: TGTGCCAGCAGTTACTCAAACACAGGGTTTGATGAGCAGTTCTTC
cdr3_aa: CASSYSNTGFDEQFF
cdr3_length: 15
v_call: TRBV6-5
d_call: .
clone_size: many
j_call: TRBJ2-1

cdr3_nt: TGTGCCAGCAGCCTCGGCCGAGGGGGCAGTGAAAAACTGTTTTTT
cdr3_aa: CASSLGRGGSEKLFF
cdr3_length: 15
v_call: TRBV28
d_call: TRBD1
clone_size: few
j_call: TRBJ1-4

cdr3_nt: TGTGCCAGTAGCGTGTCTCGGGACAGGGGATCCTACGAGCAGTACTTC
cdr3_aa: CASSVSRDRGSYEQYF
cdr3_length: 16
v_call: TRBV19
d_call: TRBD1
clone_size: few
j_call: TRBJ2-7

cdr3_nt: TGTGCCAGCAGCTTAGGGACGCTCCCTTTCGAGCAGTACTTC
cdr3_aa: CASSLGTLPFEQYF
cdr3_length: 14
v_call: TRBV7-3
d_call: .
clone_size: many
j_call: TRBJ2-7

cdr3_nt: TGTGCCAGCAGCCCCAGCAGGGGTCGCAATTCACCCCTCCACTTT
cdr3_aa: CASSPSRGRNSPLHF
cdr3_length: 15
v_call: TRBV7-2
d_call: .
clone_size: few
j_call: TRBJ1-6

cdr3_nt: TGCAGTGCTAGGGGTGTTAACTCTGGGGCCAACGTCCTGACTTTC
cdr3_aa: CSARGVNSGANVLTF
cdr3_length: 15
v_call: TRBV20-1
d_call: .
clone_size: few
j_call: TRBJ2-6

cdr3_nt: TGCGCCAGCAGGTCGGCGGATACGCAGTATTTT
cdr3_aa: CASRSADTQYF
cdr3_length: 11
v_call: TRBV4-3
d_call: .
clone_size: many
j_call: TRBJ2-3

cdr3_nt: TGTGCCAGCAGCTCCGGGGCGGGGGTTGGCAATCAGCCCCAGCATTTT
cdr3_aa: CASSSGAGVGNQPQHF
cdr3_length: 16
v_call: TRBV7-9
d_call: .
clone_size: many
j_call: TRBJ1-5

cdr3_nt: TGTGCCAGCAGCTTAGCTGGGAGCGGGAGCTCTGTAGAGACCCAGTACTTC
cdr3_aa: CASSLAGSGSSVETQYF
cdr3_length: 17
v_call: TRBV7-2
d_call: TRBD2
clone_size: .
j_call: TRBJ2-5

cdr3_nt: TGCGCCAGCAGCCAAGATCCGTGGGGGGCCTCCTACGAGCAGTACTTC
cdr3_aa: CASSQDPWGASYEQYF
cdr3_length: 16
v_call: TRBV4-3
d_call: .
clone_size: .
j_call: TRBJ2-7

cdr3_nt: TGCAGTGCTAGAGATCGTATAAGGGGGCAACAGCCCCAGCATTTT
cdr3_aa: CSARDRIRGQQPQHF
cdr3_length: 15
v_call: TRBV20-1
d_call: TRBD1
clone_size: .
j_call: TRBJ1-5

cdr3_nt: TGTGCCAGCAGCAGGGTAGCGGGAGGTTCTTACAATGAGCAGTTCTTC
cdr3_aa: CASSRVAGGSYNEQFF
cdr3_length: 16
v_call: TRBV7-2
d_call: TRBD2
clone_size: .
j_call: TRBJ2-1